This entry features one TCR beta chain sequence. Researchers report immunoSEQ v3.0 was run at survey level. TCRdb keeps only in-frame clones here, not all; method: immunoSEQ multiplex PCR. The data show about 28,000 clones, 75% to 85% seen once. The CDR3 has 16 residues. CDR1 and CDR2 from the germline V gene are LGHNA and YSLEER. The germline V and J ends were trimmed by 1 base and 4 bases, with 14 bases remaining between them. Prior to DNA extraction, the samples held roughly 0.85-10 million cryopreserved PBMC. The sample belongs to a study of long-term antiretroviral therapy in people with HIV. The receptor's source is a man aged 35 to 55 with HIV. Specimen: unsorted PBMCs, collected 0.3 years after starting antiretroviral therapy. The chain employs TRBV4-3 and TRBJ1-3; D may be TRBD1 (6 bases). Here the CDR3 DNA reads TGCGCCAGCAGCCAAGGCCTAGGGGGATCCGGAAACACCATATATTTT. It specifies CASSQGLGGSGNTIYF.